This T cell receptor (beta chain) comes out of a study of CD8 T cells in ankylosing spondylitis. Trimming took 3 bases from V and 6 from J; bases not matched to a gene: 8. Germline V gene data show CDR1 as DFQATT and CDR2 as SNEGSKA (reference sequence). This CDR3 is built from 14 residues. TCRdb used MiXCR to reprocess the 5' RACE reads, holding one entry per CDR3 protein. Here the sample spans approximately 140,000 distinct CDR3 sequences, approximately 8.4% being singletons. Sequences were obtained from synovial fluid, either unsorted or a sorted T cell fraction (not recorded which). The rearrangement uses TRBV20-1 and TRBJ1-5; TRBD1 agrees at 7 bases. The TCR originated in a male donor with ankylosing spondylitis. The CDR3 region is CSAREGGAAQPQHF. The CDR3 DNA sequence: TGCAGTGCTAGGGAAGGGGGCGCGGCTCAGCCCCAGCATTTT.